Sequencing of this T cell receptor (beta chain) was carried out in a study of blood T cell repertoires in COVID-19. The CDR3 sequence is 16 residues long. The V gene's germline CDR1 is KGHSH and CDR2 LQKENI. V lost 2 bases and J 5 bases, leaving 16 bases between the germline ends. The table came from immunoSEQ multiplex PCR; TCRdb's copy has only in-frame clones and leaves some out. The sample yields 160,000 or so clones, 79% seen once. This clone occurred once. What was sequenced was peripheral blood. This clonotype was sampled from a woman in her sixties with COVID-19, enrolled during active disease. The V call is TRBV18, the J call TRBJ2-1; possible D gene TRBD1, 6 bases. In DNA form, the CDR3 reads TGTGCCAGCTCACCATATTACGGGGACATAGACAATGAGCAGTTCTTC. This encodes CASSPYYGDIDNEQFF.